This record looks at one T cell receptor (beta chain) sequence and its context. Antigen unknown. This same CDR3 is encoded by further DNA sequences in the sample. The sample's time point: blood from clinic visit 5 months post-surgery; TSC patient then seizure free. Sequencing was limited to surgery cases with top T cell transcript signatures in brain tissue. Pre-surgery treatment included at least one anti-epileptic drug. The sample originates from a study of brain T cells in children with intractable seizures. Whole-study results and caveats: Pre-surgery blood may have been undersampled, hiding some clones.

Measured with immunoSEQ multiplex PCR; TCRdb has only the in-frame clones, and not every one. The top ten hold 5.5% to 6% of the sample, which has about 340,000 clones, nearly 95% seen once. This clonotype was obtained from a boy under three years old with tuberous sclerosis and intractable seizures. Sequences were derived from peripheral blood, sampled more than 4 months after surgery.

This CDR3 is CSASGGTEAFF. For the CDR3, the DNA is TGCAGTGCTAGTGGGGGGACTGAAGCTTTCTTT. The gene calls are TRBV20-1 and TRBJ1-1, with D possibly TRBD1 on 5 matching bases. The germline gives CDR1 DFQATT, CDR2 SNEGSKA (reference sequence). Trimming stripped 3 bases from V and 5 bases from J, with 7 bases between. The CDR3 length is 11 residues.